This TCR beta chain was observed in a study of blood T cell repertoires in COVID-19. Across the whole study: Specimens from acute and convalescent COVID-19 originated in the United States, Italy and Spain. From T cells, B-cell-depleted T cells, or PBMCs came the material, which was cDNA or gDNA.

In the original analysis: The assay estimated nucleated cells by amplifying reference gene primers. Only in-frame clones appear in the TCRdb table, and some are missing; sequencing was by immunoSEQ multiplex PCR. V, J and clone size are those of that table, while D and trimming were read from the DNA. The table records 98,000 or so clones, around 84% of them present only once. Per germline, CDR1 SNHLY and CDR2 FYNNEI. This CDR3 is built from 14 residues. The ends were cut back, 0 bases at V and 6 bases at J, with 10 bases in the middle. This clonotype was sampled from a man aged 55-75 years with acute or convalescent COVID-19. The chain employs TRBV2 and TRBJ2-3, with D perhaps matching TRBD2 (5 bases). Sequencing input: peripheral blood. DNA for the CDR3: TGTGCCAGCAGTGAAGCGCTTAGGGAGGATACGCAGTATTTT. It encodes CASSEALREDTQYF.